This is a list of T cell receptor beta chains from one sample in a study of CD8 T cells in ankylosing spondylitis. TCRdb reprocessed the 5' RACE reads with MiXCR, giving one entry per CDR3 protein. The data contain over 600,000 distinct CDR3 sequences, roughly 20% of them seen just once; the ten biggest clones take up about 19%. The sequenced sample was blood, either unsorted or a sorted T cell fraction (not recorded which). These receptors all stem from a male donor with ankylosing spondylitis. CDR3s leave out the opening cysteine and the closing phenylalanine or tryptophan. Each record gives: J gene, V gene, CDR3 protein.

>TRBJ2-7|TRBV6-6
ASGTSGVSEQY
>TRBJ1-2|TRBV5-6
ASSGSDDYGYT
>TRBJ2-7|TRBV7-2
ASSLILSYEQY
>TRBJ2-5|TRBV5-5
ASSLDPGGFQETQY
>TRBJ1-5|TRBV18
ASSAGNQPQH
>TRBJ1-1|TRBV7-2
ASSLTSEAF
>TRBJ1-2|TRBV29-1
SAEEVYYGYT
>TRBJ2-1|TRBV4-3
ASSQDRGHEQF
>TRBJ1-2|TRBV9
ASSVAGTGIDYGYT
>TRBJ1-2|TRBV6-5
ASSSDGNPNYGYT
>TRBJ1-5|TRBV30
AWSMGSSNQPQH